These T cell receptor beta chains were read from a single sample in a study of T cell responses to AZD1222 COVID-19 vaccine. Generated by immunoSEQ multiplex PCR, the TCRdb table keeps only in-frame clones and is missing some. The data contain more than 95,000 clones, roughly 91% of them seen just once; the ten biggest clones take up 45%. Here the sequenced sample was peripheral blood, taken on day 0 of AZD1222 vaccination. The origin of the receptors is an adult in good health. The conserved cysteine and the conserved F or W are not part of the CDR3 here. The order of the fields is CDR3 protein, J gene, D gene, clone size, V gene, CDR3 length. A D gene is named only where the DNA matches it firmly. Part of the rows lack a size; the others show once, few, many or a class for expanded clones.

CDR3 protein: SGPLNTEAF
J gene: TRBJ1-1
D gene: -
clone size: -
V gene: TRBV20-1
CDR3 length: 9

CDR3 protein: ASRNQGWNGYT
J gene: TRBJ1-2
D gene: -
clone size: few
V gene: TRBV27
CDR3 length: 11

CDR3 protein: ASRVGHPANQPQH
J gene: TRBJ1-5
D gene: -
clone size: -
V gene: TRBV6-5
CDR3 length: 13

CDR3 protein: ASSPSGTGRYEQY
J gene: TRBJ2-7
D gene: TRBD1
clone size: -
V gene: TRBV19
CDR3 length: 13

CDR3 protein: ASLPGGSYNEQF
J gene: TRBJ2-1
D gene: -
clone size: -
V gene: TRBV6-5
CDR3 length: 12

CDR3 protein: ASSQTGTGVYEQY
J gene: TRBJ2-7
D gene: TRBD1
clone size: -
V gene: TRBV2
CDR3 length: 13

CDR3 protein: AWSGQGGNQPQH
J gene: TRBJ1-5
D gene: TRBD1
clone size: -
V gene: TRBV30
CDR3 length: 12

CDR3 protein: ASSPSRIAGGSHEQF
J gene: TRBJ2-1
D gene: TRBD2
clone size: -
V gene: TRBV7-9
CDR3 length: 15

CDR3 protein: ASSIRELAGTTYEQY
J gene: TRBJ2-7
D gene: TRBD2
clone size: -
V gene: TRBV28
CDR3 length: 15

CDR3 protein: ASSFIAGTYEQY
J gene: TRBJ2-7
D gene: TRBD2
clone size: once
V gene: TRBV11-1
CDR3 length: 12

CDR3 protein: ASSTGGPAREGRTDTQY
J gene: TRBJ2-3
D gene: TRBD2
clone size: -
V gene: TRBV7-8
CDR3 length: 17

CDR3 protein: ASTSLRENTEAF
J gene: TRBJ1-1
D gene: -
clone size: -
V gene: TRBV19
CDR3 length: 12

CDR3 protein: ASSRAGGSNTEAF
J gene: TRBJ1-1
D gene: -
clone size: -
V gene: TRBV19
CDR3 length: 13

CDR3 protein: ATKPGQSSYEQY
J gene: TRBJ2-7
D gene: TRBD1
clone size: -
V gene: TRBV28
CDR3 length: 12

CDR3 protein: ASGERVGQPQH
J gene: TRBJ1-5
D gene: -
clone size: -
V gene: TRBV5-5
CDR3 length: 11

CDR3 protein: ASSIGSTGGEEQY
J gene: TRBJ2-7
D gene: TRBD1
clone size: once
V gene: TRBV19
CDR3 length: 13

CDR3 protein: ASSVEGGTNEKLF
J gene: TRBJ1-4
D gene: -
clone size: -
V gene: TRBV9
CDR3 length: 13

CDR3 protein: ASSRLEAGVSGELF
J gene: TRBJ2-2
D gene: TRBD2
clone size: -
V gene: TRBV11-2
CDR3 length: 14

CDR3 protein: ASSPPGRASSYEQY
J gene: TRBJ2-7
D gene: -
clone size: -
V gene: TRBV18
CDR3 length: 14

CDR3 protein: ASTTILGSREAF
J gene: TRBJ1-1
D gene: -
clone size: -
V gene: TRBV28
CDR3 length: 12

CDR3 protein: ASSMAGQGAGYT
J gene: TRBJ1-2
D gene: TRBD1
clone size: -
V gene: TRBV19
CDR3 length: 12

CDR3 protein: ASSPDRASNQPQH
J gene: TRBJ1-5
D gene: TRBD1
clone size: -
V gene: TRBV6-5
CDR3 length: 13

CDR3 protein: ASADRDTYEQY
J gene: TRBJ2-7
D gene: TRBD1
clone size: -
V gene: TRBV23-1
CDR3 length: 11

CDR3 protein: ASSPLAGREGTDTQY
J gene: TRBJ2-3
D gene: TRBD2
clone size: -
V gene: TRBV19
CDR3 length: 15

CDR3 protein: SASYGRETQY
J gene: TRBJ2-5
D gene: -
clone size: -
V gene: TRBV20-1
CDR3 length: 10

CDR3 protein: ASSKKKPQGREGHEQY
J gene: TRBJ2-7
D gene: -
clone size: -
V gene: TRBV21-1
CDR3 length: 16

CDR3 protein: ASSSTTASTDTQY
J gene: TRBJ2-3
D gene: -
clone size: -
V gene: TRBV7-2
CDR3 length: 13

CDR3 protein: ASSSGTHPVGEQY
J gene: TRBJ2-7
D gene: -
clone size: -
V gene: TRBV5-1
CDR3 length: 13

CDR3 protein: ASGLRGNEQF
J gene: TRBJ2-1
D gene: -
clone size: few
V gene: TRBV12-5
CDR3 length: 10

CDR3 protein: ASSYRTGATNEKLF
J gene: TRBJ1-4
D gene: -
clone size: -
V gene: TRBV14
CDR3 length: 14

CDR3 protein: ASSLGAVNYGYT
J gene: TRBJ1-2
D gene: -
clone size: once
V gene: TRBV28
CDR3 length: 12

CDR3 protein: ASSRNTGELF
J gene: TRBJ2-2
D gene: -
clone size: -
V gene: TRBV7-2
CDR3 length: 10

CDR3 protein: AWGKGTREQF
J gene: TRBJ2-1
D gene: TRBD2
clone size: -
V gene: TRBV30
CDR3 length: 10

CDR3 protein: ASSKQGGDTGELF
J gene: TRBJ2-2
D gene: -
clone size: -
V gene: TRBV6-5
CDR3 length: 13

CDR3 protein: ASSPRGSGEQY
J gene: TRBJ2-7
D gene: -
clone size: -
V gene: TRBV12-3/TRBV12-4
CDR3 length: 11

CDR3 protein: ASGGQLLSGNTIY
J gene: TRBJ1-3
D gene: TRBD1
clone size: -
V gene: TRBV2
CDR3 length: 13

CDR3 protein: ASSLGGGYDTQY
J gene: TRBJ2-3
D gene: TRBD1
clone size: once
V gene: TRBV5-1
CDR3 length: 12

CDR3 protein: ASSLSISGNTIY
J gene: TRBJ1-3
D gene: -
clone size: -
V gene: TRBV7-8
CDR3 length: 12

CDR3 protein: ASSLGSEKLF
J gene: TRBJ1-4
D gene: -
clone size: -
V gene: TRBV14
CDR3 length: 10

CDR3 protein: ASSLSTATGELF
J gene: TRBJ2-2
D gene: -
clone size: -
V gene: TRBV5-5
CDR3 length: 12

CDR3 protein: ATSRDPYEQY
J gene: TRBJ2-7
D gene: -
clone size: few
V gene: TRBV15
CDR3 length: 10

CDR3 protein: ASSQLGTNYEQY
J gene: TRBJ2-7
D gene: -
clone size: -
V gene: TRBV3-1/TRBV3-2
CDR3 length: 12

CDR3 protein: ASDRQGSYGYT
J gene: TRBJ1-2
D gene: TRBD1
clone size: few
V gene: TRBV2
CDR3 length: 11

CDR3 protein: ASSSGTRYEQY
J gene: TRBJ2-7
D gene: -
clone size: -
V gene: TRBV5-4
CDR3 length: 11

CDR3 protein: ATSRGGRAAAYEQY
J gene: TRBJ2-7
D gene: TRBD2
clone size: -
V gene: TRBV15
CDR3 length: 14

CDR3 protein: ASSPSGVEKLF
J gene: TRBJ1-4
D gene: -
clone size: -
V gene: TRBV18
CDR3 length: 11

CDR3 protein: ASTRTSGSNEQY
J gene: TRBJ2-7
D gene: TRBD2
clone size: -
V gene: TRBV19
CDR3 length: 12

CDR3 protein: ASSLVGTRRTDTQY
J gene: TRBJ2-3
D gene: TRBD2
clone size: once
V gene: TRBV5-4
CDR3 length: 14

CDR3 protein: ASSPTGGRQETQY
J gene: TRBJ2-5
D gene: TRBD1
clone size: -
V gene: TRBV7-9
CDR3 length: 13

CDR3 protein: ASSWGPSNTEAF
J gene: TRBJ1-1
D gene: -
clone size: once
V gene: TRBV7-2
CDR3 length: 12

CDR3 protein: ASSQDIGELF
J gene: TRBJ2-2
D gene: -
clone size: -
V gene: TRBV4-2
CDR3 length: 10

CDR3 protein: ASSRAPGRDQPQH
J gene: TRBJ1-5
D gene: -
clone size: -
V gene: TRBV19
CDR3 length: 13

CDR3 protein: ATSGAGTGYNEQF
J gene: TRBJ2-1
D gene: -
clone size: -
V gene: TRBV24-1
CDR3 length: 13

CDR3 protein: AYKRDSGNEKLF
J gene: TRBJ1-4
D gene: TRBD1
clone size: -
V gene: TRBV30
CDR3 length: 12

CDR3 protein: ASSRPGQGAVEQY
J gene: TRBJ2-7
D gene: TRBD1
clone size: -
V gene: TRBV6-1
CDR3 length: 13

CDR3 protein: ASSELRPEAF
J gene: TRBJ1-1
D gene: -
clone size: -
V gene: TRBV6-1
CDR3 length: 10

CDR3 protein: ASSEGLADYEQY
J gene: TRBJ2-7
D gene: TRBD2
clone size: once
V gene: TRBV10-1
CDR3 length: 12